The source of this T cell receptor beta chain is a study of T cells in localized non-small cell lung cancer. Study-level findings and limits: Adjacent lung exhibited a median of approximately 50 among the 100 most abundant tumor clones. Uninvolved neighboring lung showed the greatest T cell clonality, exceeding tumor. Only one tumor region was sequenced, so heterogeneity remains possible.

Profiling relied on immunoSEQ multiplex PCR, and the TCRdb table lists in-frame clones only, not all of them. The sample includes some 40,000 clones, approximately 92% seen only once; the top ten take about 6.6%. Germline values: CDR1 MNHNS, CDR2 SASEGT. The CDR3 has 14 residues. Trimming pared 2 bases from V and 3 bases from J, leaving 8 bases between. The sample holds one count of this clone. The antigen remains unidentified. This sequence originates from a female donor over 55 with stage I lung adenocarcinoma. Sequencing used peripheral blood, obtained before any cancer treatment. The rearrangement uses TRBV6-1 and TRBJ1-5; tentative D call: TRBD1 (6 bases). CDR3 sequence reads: CASSERDNNQPQHF. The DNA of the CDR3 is TGTGCCAGCAGTGAAAGGGACAACAATCAGCCCCAGCATTTT.